The entry that follows covers one T cell receptor (beta chain) sequence. The entry originates in a study of CD8+CD57+ T cells in acquired aplastic anemia. On the study more broadly: Sorted CD4+ and CD8+ cell DNA averaged about 3.5 ug.

Germline values: CDR1 SGHTA, CDR2 FQGNSA. Trimming removed 4 bases from V and 3 bases from J; junction bases left unmatched: 7. The CDR3 length is 15 residues. Template material for TCR beta VDJ and CDR3 profiling consisted of genomic DNA. TCRdb re-called the reads through MiXCR, storing one row per CDR3 protein. Found here are 160,000 or so distinct CDR3 sequences, roughly 43% of them singletons; the top ten hold about 1%. Only patients with CD8+CD57+ cell expansion on flow cytometry were chosen for sequencing. The chain is built from TRBV7-2 and TRBJ2-5; TRBD1 matches at 8 bases. The clonotype originates from a human donor with aplastic anemia. Sequenced material: sorted CD4+, CD8+, or CD8+CD57+ T cells (not recorded which) from PBMCs. The CDR3 sequence is CASSSDRVGEETQYF. CDR3 DNA sequence: TGTGCCAGCAGCTCGGACAGGGTAGGAGAAGAGACCCAGTACTTC.